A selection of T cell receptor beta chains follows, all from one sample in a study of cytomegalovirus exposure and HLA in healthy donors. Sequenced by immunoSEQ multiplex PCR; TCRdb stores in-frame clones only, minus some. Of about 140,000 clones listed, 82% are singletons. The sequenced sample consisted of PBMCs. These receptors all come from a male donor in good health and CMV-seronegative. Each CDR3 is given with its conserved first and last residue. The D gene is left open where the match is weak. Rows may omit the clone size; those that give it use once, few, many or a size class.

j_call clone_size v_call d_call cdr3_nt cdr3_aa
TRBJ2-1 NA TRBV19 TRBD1 TGTGCCAGCCGGGACAGGGGGTCCCTATCCTACAATGAGCAGTTCTTC CASRDRGSLSYNEQFF
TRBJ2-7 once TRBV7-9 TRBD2 TGTGCCAGCTCAGCGGGAAGCTCCTACGAGCAGTACTTC CASSAGSSYEQYF
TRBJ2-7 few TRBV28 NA TGTGCCAGCAGCTCCATTACAGGGAGAAACGACGAGCAGTACTTC CASSSITGRNDEQYF
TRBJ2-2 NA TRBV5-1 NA TGCGCCAGCAGCTTAGGACAGGGGGAGCTGTTTTTT CASSLGQGELFF
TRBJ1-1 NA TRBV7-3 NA TGTGCCAGCAGCTCCGGGACTGCGAACACTGAAGCTTTCTTT CASSSGTANTEAFF
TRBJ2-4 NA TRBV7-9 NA TGTGCCAGCAGCTTAGATCCAGGGGCGAAAAACATTCAGTACTTC CASSLDPGAKNIQYF
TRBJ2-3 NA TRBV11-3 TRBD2 TGTGCCAGCAGCTTGCGGGGGAGCACAGATACGCAGTATTTT CASSLRGSTDTQYF
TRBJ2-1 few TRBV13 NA TGTGCCACATCCGGGGTTCGTCGGGAGCAGTTCTTC CATSGVRREQFF
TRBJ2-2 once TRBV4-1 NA TGCGCCAGCAGCCAAGATCAGTCCGGGGAGCTGTTTTTT CASSQDQSGELFF
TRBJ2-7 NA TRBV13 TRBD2 TGTGCCAGCAGCTCGCGGGGGTCCTACGAGCAGTACTTC CASSSRGSYEQYF
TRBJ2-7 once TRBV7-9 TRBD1 TGTGCCAGCAGCTTCGGAACGACAGGGTCCTACGAGCAGTACTTC CASSFGTTGSYEQYF
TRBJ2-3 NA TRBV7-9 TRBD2 TGTGCCAGCAGCTTAGGGGGCGGGAGGCTTGGAGATACGCAGTATTTT CASSLGGGRLGDTQYF
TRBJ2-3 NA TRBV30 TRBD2 TGTGCCTGGAGCGGGTCCGGGCTGAGCGGGAGGGCCGGATTT CAWSGSGLSGRAGF
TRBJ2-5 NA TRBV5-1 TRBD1 TGCGCCAGCAGCCCGAAAGACAGGGTGGAGACCCAGTACTTC CASSPKDRVETQYF
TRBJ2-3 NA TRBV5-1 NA TGCGCCAGCAGTCCGGAGGGGGATACGCAGTATTTT CASSPEGDTQYF
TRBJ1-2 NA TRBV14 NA TGTGCCAGCAGCCACCGGGACATGATTGGTGGCTACACCTTC CASSHRDMIGGYTF
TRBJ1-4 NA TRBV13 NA TGTGCCAGCAGCCACCCATCGAGGAGGGAAAAACTGTTTTTT CASSHPSRREKLFF
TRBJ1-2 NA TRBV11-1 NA TGTGCCAGCAGCACAGAGGCGACAGCCTTCTATGGCTACACCTTC CASSTEATAFYGYTF
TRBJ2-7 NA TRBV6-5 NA TGTGCCAGCAGTTACACAGGGTCCTACGAGCAGTACTTC CASSYTGSYEQYF
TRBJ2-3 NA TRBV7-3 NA TGTGCCAGCAGCTTCTACGGGAGAGGCACAGATACGCAGTATTTT CASSFYGRGTDTQYF